These 5 T cell receptor beta chains originate from one sample sequenced in a study of blood T cell repertoires in COVID-19. The repertoire was sequenced with immunoSEQ multiplex PCR; TCRdb's copy has only in-frame clones and lacks some. The data show roughly 220,000 clones, about 85% seen once. The sequenced sample consisted of peripheral blood. Receptors were obtained from a woman aged 50 to 65 with COVID-19, enrolled during active disease.

The rearrangement uses TRBV30 and TRBJ1-5; 7 nucleotides line up with TRBD1. J was trimmed by 6 bases and V by 5 bases; bases with no gene match: 10. Germline loops: CDR1 GTSNPN, CDR2 SVGIG (reference sequence). The CDR3 length is 14 residues. The CDR3 reads CAWGDSNIGQPQHF. CDR3 DNA: TGTGCCTGGGGGGACAGTAACATAGGTCAGCCCCAGCATTTT.

This chain connects TRBV11-2 to TRBJ2-4, with D possibly TRBD2 on 6 matching bases. The CDR3 extends over 17 amino acids. Germline CDR1 reads SGHAT; CDR2 reads FQNNGV. Trimming stripped 5 bases from V and 3 bases from J, with 20 bases between. The CDR3 region is CASSPVGGDRGKNIQYF. The DNA of the CDR3 is TGTGCCAGCAGCCCCGTGGGAGGTGATCGGGGCAAAAACATTCAGTACTTC.

The chain employs TRBV27 and TRBJ2-2; 7 bases are shared with TRBD2. CDR1 and CDR2 (germline): MNHEY, SMNVEV (reference sequence). V lost 2 bases and J lost 7; bases outside the gene matches: 4. The CDR3 has 14 residues. In DNA form, the CDR3 reads TGTGCCAGCAGTTTACAGGGAGGGGTCGGGGAGCTGTTTTTT. As protein: CASSLQGGVGELFF.

The chain employs TRBV3-1 (or the pseudogene TRBV3-2) and TRBJ2-1; possible D gene TRBD2, 6 bases. Germline CDR1 LGHDT, CDR2 YNNKEL (reference sequence). The CDR3 runs 14 residues. With 1 base removed from V and 10 bases from J, the gap between germline ends came to 14 bases. The DNA of the CDR3 is TGTGCCAGCAGCCAAGTTCTCGAACGGGGGGAGCAGTTCTTC. Protein: CASSQVLERGEQFF.

The rearrangement joins TRBV6-2 or TRBV6-3 to TRBJ1-1; the D gene is possibly TRBD1 (5 bases). V lost 4 bases to trimming and J lost 6 bases, with 15 bases between them. This CDR3 has 14 residues. Germline V lookup: CDR1 MNHEY, CDR2 SVGEGT. DNA of the CDR3: TGTGCCAGCAGTTCGGAGGGGCCGGGGGCTGAAGCTTTCTTT. This gives the protein CASSSEGPGAEAFF.